The clone carrying this T cell receptor (beta chain) was recorded once. This sample stems from a study of blood T cell repertoires in COVID-19. Study summary: The samples span acute and convalescent COVID-19 from the United States, Italy and Spain. Sources were T cells, B-cell-depleted T cells, or PBMCs; the material itself was cDNA or gDNA.

TCRdb keeps only in-frame clones here, not all; method: immunoSEQ multiplex PCR. The top ten clones hold 13% of a sample with just under 100,000 clones, around 83% of them seen once. With 2 bases clipped from V and 5 bases from J, the junction kept 3 bases outside the gene matches. Looked up from germline, CDR1 is SGHNT and CDR2 is YENEEA. The CDR3 runs 17 residues. This sequence originates from an older woman in a cohort sampled during active or convalescent COVID-19. The chain carries TRBV11-3 and TRBJ2-1; 16 bases line up with TRBD2. Sequencing was carried out using peripheral blood. As DNA, the CDR3 is TGTGCCAGCAGCTTATATGGGACTAGCGGGGGGGACAATGAGCAGTTCTTC. It is translated as CASSLYGTSGGDNEQFF.